The 26 T cell receptor beta chains presented below share a single source sample, sequenced in a study of CD8 T cells in ankylosing spondylitis. MiXCR, run by TCRdb on the 5' RACE reads, gives a single entry per CDR3 protein. The table shows 150,000 to 200,000 distinct CDR3 sequences, with about 17% occurring only once. The specimen was blood, either unsorted or a sorted T cell fraction (not recorded which). The receptor set was obtained from a male donor with ankylosing spondylitis or in good health (not recorded which).

This clonotype was observed a handful of times. V usage is TRBV19 and J usage is TRBJ1-3; tentative D call: TRBD1 (5 bases). Trimming cost V 7 bases and J 8 bases, with 15 bases left between them. Germline V gene sequence: CDR1 LNHDA, CDR2 SQIVND (reference sequence). This CDR3 comprises 13 residues. CDR3 residues: CASTRTPSDTIYF. DNA of the CDR3: TGTGCCAGTACGCGGACACCGTCCGACACCATATATTTT. Full variable domain (rest looked up from reference TRBV19 and TRBJ1-3): DGGITQSPKYLFRKEGQNVTLSCEQNLNHDAMYWYRQDPGQGLRLIYYSQIVNDFQKGDIAEGYSVSREKKESFPLTVTSAQKNPTAFYLCASTRTPSDTIYFGEGSWLTVV.

The table lists this clonotype with many counts. The chain recombines TRBV20-1 with TRBJ2-2; the match to TRBD2 covers 11 bases. CDR1 DFQATT and CDR2 SNEGSKA come from the germline V gene (reference sequence). The V segment lost 5 bases and the J segment 5 bases; nucleotides outside the gene matches: 7. This CDR3 spans 15 amino acids. In DNA form, the CDR3 reads TGCAGTGCTGGGCCGACTAGCGGGATTACCGGGGAGCTGTTTTTT. It is translated as CSAGPTSGITGELFF.

This clonotype has more than one count but fewer than ten. The genes are TRBV5-4 and TRBJ2-1; D is unresolved. Trimming shortened V by 3 bases and J by 10 bases, and 20 bases separated the two germline ends. The CDR3 covers 15 residues. The germline V gene has CDR1 SGHNT and CDR2 YYREEE (reference sequence). CDR3 coding DNA: TGTGCCAGCAGCTCGGACCGGTTGGTAGATCAGGAGCAGTTCTTC. This encodes CASSSDRLVDQEQFF.

The V gene is TRBV19, the J gene TRBJ2-2; the D gene could be TRBD1 or TRBD2 (5 bases each). V was shortened by 6 bases and J by 5 bases, with 13 bases between the two germline ends. This CDR3 has 14 amino acids. Germline loops: CDR1 LNHDA, CDR2 SQIVND (reference sequence). The CDR3, as DNA: TGTGCCAGTAGCCCCGGGACGACAACCGGGGAGCTGTTTTTT. Translation: CASSPGTTTGELFF.

This clonotype was counted many times. The chain employs TRBV20-1 and TRBJ2-7, with a possible D match to TRBD2 (6 bases). Germline V gives CDR1 DFQATT, CDR2 SNEGSKA (reference sequence). This CDR3 contains 13 residues. The V gene lost 3 bases and the J gene lost 2 bases, with 11 bases spanning the gap. The CDR3 DNA follows: TGCAGTGCTAGGCGGGACCGTACCTACGAGCAGTACTTC. This codes for CSARRDRTYEQYF.

There are many counts of this clonotype. J is TRBJ2-5 and V is TRBV12-3 or TRBV12-4, with a tentative D call TRBD2 (5 bases). This CDR3 has 14 amino acids. V was trimmed by 6 bases and J by 2 bases, leaving 13 bases between them. CDR3 loop: CASSRRGSQETQYF. As DNA, the CDR3 is TGTGCCAGCAGCCGACGAGGGTCTCAAGAGACCCAGTACTTC.

The table lists this clonotype with many counts. This chain links TRBV5-1 with TRBJ2-2; D is uncertain. This CDR3 region has 13 residues. The germline V gene encodes CDR1 SGHRS and CDR2 YFSETQ. The V gene lost 2 bases and the J gene lost 3 bases, with 5 bases spanning the gap. CDR3 nucleotide sequence: TGCGCCAGCAGCTTAGGTGACACCGGGGAGCTGTTTTTT. This translates into CASSLGDTGELFF.

This clonotype has a count of ten or more. This chain joins TRBV7-6 and TRBJ2-2; 7 bases fit TRBD2. Germline lookup yields CDR1 SGHVS and CDR2 FNYEAQ. The CDR3 is 17 residues long. After removal of 1 base from V and 4 bases from J, the junction contained 9 bases not matched to a gene. The CDR3 region is CASSLGGSSGLTGELFF. The CDR3 bases are TGTGCCAGCAGCTTAGGCGGGTCTAGCGGACTCACCGGGGAGCTGTTTTTT.

This clonotype has at least ten counts. The chain uses TRBV27 and TRBJ2-2, with D perhaps matching TRBD2 (5 bases). Germline V CDR1 and CDR2: MNHEY, SMNVEV (reference sequence). Between the trimmed V and J ends, which lost 2 bases and 3 bases, there was a span of 10 bases. The CDR3 contains 15 residues. This CDR3 reads CASSLDYTYTGELFF. In DNA form, the CDR3 reads TGTGCCAGCAGTTTAGACTACACCTACACCGGGGAGCTGTTTTTT.

The sample holds many counts of this clonotype. This chain uses TRBV12-3 or TRBV12-4 with TRBJ2-5, with D unclear. CDR3 length equals 13 residues. The V end was cut by 4 bases, the J end by 2 bases, with 8 bases between. CDR3 sequence reads: CASSSRAQETQYF. CDR3 DNA: TGTGCCAGCAGTTCCCGGGCTCAAGAGACCCAGTACTTC.

This clonotype was detected many times. The chain couples TRBV2 to TRBJ1-4, with 8 bases aligning to TRBD1. Germline assignment: CDR1 SNHLY and CDR2 FYNNEI. Unmatched junction bases numbered 16, after V lost 6 bases and J lost 7 bases. The CDR3 totals 17 residues. CDR3 sequence reads: CASSRTASRDRPEKLFF. The CDR3 region has the DNA TGTGCCAGCAGCAGAACCGCGTCCCGGGACAGGCCTGAAAAACTGTTTTTT.

This clonotype has at least ten counts. The chain joins TRBV6-2 or TRBV6-3 to TRBJ2-3, with a possible D match to TRBD2 (6 bases). The V gene's germline CDR1 is MNHEY and CDR2 SVGEGT. V lost 6 bases to trimming and J lost 8 bases, with 12 bases between them. This CDR3 spans 12 amino acids. CDR3 loop: CASRTERVTQYF. The CDR3 region has the DNA TGTGCCAGCAGAACGGAGCGGGTTACGCAGTATTTT.

The chain uses TRBV30 and TRBJ2-3; TRBD2 agrees at 8 bases. In germline, CDR1 is GTSNPN, CDR2 SVGIG (reference sequence). There are 15 residues in the CDR3. Trimming removed 3 bases from V and 4 bases from J; junction bases left unmatched: 9. CDR3 coding DNA: TGTGCCTGGAGCGGCTCTAGCGGGTGGGCAGATACGCAGTATTTT. Residues: CAWSGSSGWADTQYF. Based on the CDR3 plus reference TRBV30 and TRBJ2-3, the full variable domain is SQTIHQWPATLVQPVGSPLSLECTVEGTSNPNLYWYRQAAGRGLQLLFYSVGIGQISSEVPQNLSASRPQDRQFILSSKKLLLSDSGFYLCAWSGSSGWADTQYFGPGTRLTVL.

This clonotype appeared many times. The chain couples TRBV12-3 or TRBV12-4 to TRBJ1-5, with TRBD1 matching 11 bases. Germline trimming cut 7 bases from V and 1 base from J; bases unmatched to any gene: 9. The CDR3 covers 17 residues. CDR3 sequence reads: CASTPGQGGWSNQPQHF. The CDR3 nucleotides are TGTGCCAGCACTCCGGGACAGGGGGGGTGGAGCAATCAGCCCCAGCATTTT.

This chain joins TRBV10-3 and TRBJ2-5, with D perhaps given as TRBD1 or TRBD2 (5 bases each). Looked up from germline, CDR1 is ENHRY and CDR2 is SYGVKD. Trimming stripped 2 bases from V and 5 bases from J, with 18 bases between. The CDR3 length is 16 residues. The CDR3: CAISEKGPTTRETQYF. As DNA, the CDR3 is TGTGCCATCAGTGAGAAGGGACCGACGACCAGGGAGACCCAGTACTTC.

The table lists this clonotype with many counts. CDR3: CSAPTGADTQYF. CDR3 DNA sequence: TGCAGCGCACCGACAGGGGCAGATACGCAGTATTTT. The chain carries TRBV29-1 and TRBJ2-3; 8 positions match TRBD1. Germline lookup yields CDR1 SQVTM and CDR2 ANQGSEA. After removal of 7 bases from V and 4 bases from J, the junction contained 4 bases not matched to a gene. The CDR3 spans 12 residues.

This clonotype was counted many times. The CDR3 DNA is TGTGCCAGCAGTGAGGCCCTGACCGGGGAGCTGTTTTTT. It specifies CASSEALTGELFF. This chain uses TRBV12-3 or TRBV12-4 with TRBJ2-2; D is unclear. Trimming removed 5 bases from V and 5 bases from J, with 9 bases in between. The CDR3 totals 13 residues.

This clonotype was counted ten times or more. The V and J genes are TRBV15 and TRBJ2-7; D is perhaps TRBD1 (5 bases). The CDR3 sequence is 13 residues long. Trimming pared 0 bases from V and 7 bases from J, leaving 10 bases between. Germline CDR1 is LNHNV and CDR2 is YYDKDF (reference sequence). In DNA form, the CDR3 reads TGTGCCACCAGCAGAGATAGGGGTAGGGAGCAGTACTTC. This sequence encodes CATSRDRGREQYF.

This chain uses TRBV7-2 with TRBJ2-5, with D unclear. This CDR3 contains 14 residues. Trimming pared 0 bases from V and 4 bases from J, leaving 9 bases between. From germline, CDR1 is SGHTA and CDR2 FQGNSA. The DNA for the CDR3 is TGTGCCAGCAGCTTAGCTTTGGTAGGAGAGACCCAGTACTTC. Its protein product is CASSLALVGETQYF.

The chain links TRBV7-9 to TRBJ2-4; unclear D gene. Trimming pared 3 bases from V and 6 bases from J, leaving 12 bases between. CDR1 SEHNR and CDR2 FQNEAQ come from the germline V gene (reference sequence). This CDR3 spans 14 amino acids. This CDR3 reads CASSFPDLPNIQYF. CDR3 DNA sequence: TGTGCCAGCAGCTTCCCCGATCTGCCAAACATTCAGTACTTC.

With regard to this clonotype: Since a much larger clone is just one base distant, this may be a read error. This rearrangement joins TRBV28 to TRBJ2-2; TRBD2 agrees at 7 bases. The CDR3 spans 17 residues. CDR1 MDHEN and CDR2 SYDVKM come from the germline V gene. The chain's CDR3 is CAGSFRVGLADTGELFF. The CDR3 coding sequence is TGTGCCGGCAGTTTCAGGGTAGGGCTAGCGGACACCGGGGAGCTGTTTTTT.

The table lists this clonotype with many counts. The V and J genes are TRBV5-6 and TRBJ2-3; D is undetermined. Per germline, CDR1 SGHDT and CDR2 YYEEEE. The CDR3 loop spans 11 amino acids. Trimming left V 1 base short and J 8 bases short, with 5 bases between. CDR3 in amino acids: CASSLFGTQYF. The DNA of the CDR3 is TGTGCCAGCAGCTTGTTCGGTACGCAGTATTTT.

This clonotype came up many times. This chain links TRBV3-1 with TRBJ2-7, with no clear D. CDR3 size: 14 residues. Germline assignment: CDR1 LGHDT and CDR2 YNNKEL (reference sequence). The ends were cut back, 2 bases at V and 2 bases at J, with 10 bases in the middle. This chain's CDR3 is CASSQNPGAYEQYF. The CDR3 nucleotides read TGTGCCAGCAGCCAAAATCCAGGAGCCTACGAGCAGTACTTC.

This clonotype was observed many times. The rearrangement joins TRBV5-1 to TRBJ2-1, with TRBD1 matching 10 bases. V lost 7 bases to trimming and J lost 5 bases; unmatched junction nucleotides: 3. CDR3 size: 13 residues. Germline V gene data show CDR1 as SGHRS and CDR2 as YFSETQ. CDR3 in amino acids: CASWTGGHNEQFF. As DNA, the CDR3 is TGCGCCAGCTGGACAGGGGGACACAATGAGCAGTTCTTC. Full variable domain (missing parts from reference TRBV5-1 and TRBJ2-1): KAGVTQTPRYLIKTRGQQVTLSCSPISGHRSVSWYQQTPGQGLQFLFEYFSETQRNKGNFPGRFSGRQFSNSRSEMNVSTLELGDSALYLCASWTGGHNEQFFGPGTRLTVL.

This chain joins TRBV11-2 and TRBJ2-5; D perhaps matches TRBD1 (5 bases). This CDR3 is 14 amino acids long. Between the trimmed V and J ends, which lost 4 bases and 1 base, there was a span of 10 bases. In germline, CDR1 is SGHAT, CDR2 FQNNGV. The CDR3 loop is CASSSGHFQETQYF. CDR3 DNA sequence: TGTGCCAGCAGCTCCGGACACTTCCAAGAGACCCAGTACTTC.

This clonotype was seen repeatedly, ten times or more. The chain is built from TRBV12-3 or TRBV12-4 and TRBJ1-2; D is unclear. The CDR3 spans 11 residues. Trimming removed 3 bases from V and 8 bases from J, with 7 bases in between. CDR3 coding DNA: TGTGCCAGCAGTTTTAGTGGGGGCTACACCTTC. Encoded protein: CASSFSGGYTF.